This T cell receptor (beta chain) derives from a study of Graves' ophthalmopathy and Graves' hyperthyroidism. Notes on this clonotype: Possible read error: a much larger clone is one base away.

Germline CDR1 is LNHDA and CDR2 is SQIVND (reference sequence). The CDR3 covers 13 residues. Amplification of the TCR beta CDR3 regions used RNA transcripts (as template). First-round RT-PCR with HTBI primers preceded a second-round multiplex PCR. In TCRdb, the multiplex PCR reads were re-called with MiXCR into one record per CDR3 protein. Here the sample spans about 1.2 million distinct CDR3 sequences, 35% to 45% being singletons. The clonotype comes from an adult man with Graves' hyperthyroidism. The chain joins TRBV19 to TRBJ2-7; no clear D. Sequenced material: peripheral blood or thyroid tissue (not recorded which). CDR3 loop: CASSSVGSYEQHF. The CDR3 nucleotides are TGTGCCAGTAGTTCTGTCGGCTCCTACGAGCAGCACTTC.